A selection of T cell receptor beta chains follows, all from one sample in a study of cytomegalovirus exposure and HLA in healthy donors. The assay was immunoSEQ multiplex PCR, and TCRdb's table has in-frame clones only and misses some. The table records around 100,000 clones, 76% of them present only once. Material: PBMCs. The receptors were sampled from a woman aged 18-35 years in good health and CMV-seropositive. Each CDR3 is given with its conserved first and last residue. A D gene is named only where the DNA matches it firmly. Part of the rows lack a size; the others show once, few, many or a class for expanded clones.

length,size,J,V,D,CDR3,DNA
16,once,TRBJ2-7,TRBV7-2,TRBD2,CASSLAASGSLYEQYF,TGTGCCAGCAGCTTAGCAGCTAGCGGGAGTTTATACGAGCAGTACTTC
17,NA,TRBJ1-4,TRBV27,NA,CASSPLGGGTGFEKLFF,TGTGCCAGCAGTCCACTTGGGGGGGGGACGGGTTTCGAAAAACTGTTTTTT
10,NA,TRBJ1-1,TRBV20-1,NA,CSASAAEAFF,TGCAGTGCTAGTGCGGCTGAAGCTTTCTTT
13,NA,TRBJ1-2,TRBV6-4,NA,CASSHGTKYGYTF,TGTGCCAGCAGTCACGGGACAAAGTATGGCTACACCTTC
14,NA,TRBJ1-2,TRBV19,NA,CASNPGPPHYGYTF,TGTGCCAGTAATCCAGGGCCGCCTCACTATGGCTACACCTTC
15,NA,TRBJ2-3,TRBV18,TRBD2,CASSPTSGSQDTQYF,TGTGCCAGCTCACCGACTAGCGGGAGCCAAGATACGCAGTATTTT
18,NA,TRBJ1-1,TRBV11-2,TRBD1,CASSLTDRVYRRNTEAFF,TGTGCCAGCAGCTTGACGGACAGGGTCTACAGGAGGAACACTGAAGCTTTCTTT
15,NA,TRBJ2-7,TRBV25-1,TRBD2,CASRGLAGRSYEQYF,TGTGCCAGCAGAGGACTAGCGGGACGCTCCTACGAGCAGTACTTC
14,NA,TRBJ1-1,TRBV19,NA,CASSITGFDTEAFF,TGTGCCAGTAGTATAACGGGATTCGACACTGAAGCTTTCTTT
10,NA,TRBJ1-2,TRBV20-1,TRBD1,CSAGTAGYTF,TGCAGTGCTGGGACAGCTGGCTACACCTTC
15,NA,TRBJ2-3,TRBV7-6,NA,CASSALEEHADTQYF,TGTGCCAGCAGCGCGCTCGAAGAGCACGCAGATACGCAGTATTTT
15,few,TRBJ2-7,TRBV4-2,TRBD2,CASRTSGGHSYEQYF,TGTGCCAGCAGGACTAGCGGGGGCCACTCCTACGAGCAGTACTTC
19,NA,TRBJ2-3,TRBV6-1,TRBD2,CASSEAGWASGGFTDTQYF,TGTGCCAGCAGTGAAGCTGGGTGGGCTAGCGGGGGGTTCACAGATACGCAGTATTTT
15,NA,TRBJ1-1,TRBV7-9,NA,CASSLPDKPNTEAFF,TGTGCCAGCAGCTTACCGGACAAACCGAACACTGAAGCTTTCTTT
16,once,TRBJ2-1,TRBV5-1,TRBD2,CASSLELAAANNEQFF,TGCGCCAGCAGCTTGGAACTAGCGGCTGCTAATAATGAGCAGTTCTTC
12,NA,TRBJ2-7,TRBV7-3,NA,CASSLTPDEQYF,TGTGCCAGCAGCTTAACCCCCGACGAGCAGTACTTC
13,NA,TRBJ2-5,TRBV29-1,NA,CSVAGTYKETQYF,TGCAGCGTAGCCGGGACTTACAAAGAGACCCAGTACTTC
15,NA,TRBJ1-2,TRBV29-1,NA,CSVEGRPVRVNGYTF,TGCAGCGTTGAAGGGAGACCGGTCAGGGTGAATGGCTACACCTTC
16,NA,TRBJ2-5,TRBV5-1,NA,CASSNRRGRPKETQYF,TGCGCCAGCAGCAATCGGAGGGGCCGGCCAAAAGAGACCCAGTACTTC
14,NA,TRBJ2-3,TRBV5-5,NA,CASSLSGSTDTQYF,TGTGCCAGCAGCCTATCCGGGTCTACAGATACGCAGTATTTT
18,NA,TRBJ1-4,TRBV9,TRBD1,CASSVAAGGPSSNEKLFF,TGTGCCAGCAGCGTAGCCGCAGGGGGACCTTCATCCAATGAAAAACTGTTTTTT
16,NA,TRBJ2-7,TRBV19,TRBD2,CASSPGGLAGSYEQYF,TGTGCCAGTAGTCCAGGCGGACTAGCGGGATCCTACGAGCAGTACTTC
15,once,TRBJ1-1,TRBV6-6,TRBD1,CASSHRQGASTEAFF,TGTGCCAGCAGCCATAGACAGGGGGCAAGTACTGAAGCTTTCTTT
13,NA,TRBJ1-1,TRBV5-5,NA,CASSMTGNTEAFF,TGTGCCAGCAGTATGACAGGGAACACTGAAGCTTTCTTT
15,NA,TRBJ1-2,TRBV5-1,TRBD1,CASSWTGQASYGYTF,TGCGCCAGCAGCTGGACTGGACAGGCGAGCTATGGCTACACCTTC
14,NA,TRBJ2-7,TRBV7-2,TRBD1,CASTRQGKDYEQYF,TGTGCCAGCACTAGACAGGGTAAGGACTACGAGCAGTACTTC
13,NA,TRBJ1-2,TRBV14,NA,CASSQGRGYGYTF,TGTGCCAGCAGCCAAGGGAGGGGCTATGGCTACACCTTC
14,NA,TRBJ1-1,TRBV15,NA,CATSRNPGDTEAFF,TGTGCCACCAGCAGAAACCCAGGGGACACTGAAGCTTTCTTT
13,NA,TRBJ1-2,TRBV25-1,NA,CASMDTGNVGYTF,TGTGCCAGCATGGACACAGGGAATGTGGGCTACACCTTC
14,NA,TRBJ2-3,TRBV9,TRBD1,CASSPRQGTDTQYF,TGTGCCAGCAGCCCCCGACAGGGAACAGATACGCAGTATTTT
17,NA,TRBJ2-7,TRBV5-1,NA,CASSLGRVYPGGYEQYF,TGCGCCAGCAGCTTGGGCAGGGTATACCCCGGGGGTTACGAGCAGTACTTC
17,NA,TRBJ1-1,TRBV10-3,TRBD1,CAISAVRGRRESTEAFF,TGTGCCATCAGTGCGGTCAGGGGGCGAAGAGAGAGCACTGAAGCTTTCTTT
12,NA,TRBJ2-7,TRBV19,NA,CASSTPAYEQYF,TGTGCCAGTAGTACCCCGGCCTACGAGCAGTACTTC